Listed below are T cell receptor beta chains from one sample, sequenced in a study of T cells in Graves' hyperthyroidism and ophthalmopathy. TCRdb re-derived calls from the multiplex PCR reads in MiXCR, one entry per CDR3 protein. The sample carries around 400,000 distinct CDR3 sequences, more than 20% recorded once. Sequences were obtained from blood. These receptors were collected from a middle-aged man with Graves' hyperthyroidism. CDR3s include the opening cysteine and the closing phenylalanine or tryptophan. The D gene is left open where the match is weak. Part of the rows lack a size; the others show once, few, many or a class for expanded clones.

V gene	J gene	D gene	clone size	CDR3 protein	CDR3 DNA
TRBV20-1	TRBJ2-7	TRBD2	few	CSARPTGTSGRMGTYEQYF	TGCAGTGCTAGGCCCACCGGGACTAGCGGGAGAATGGGTACCTACGAGCAGTACTTC
TRBV12-3/TRBV12-4	TRBJ1-6	TRBD1	once	CASSLGDRVSPLHF	TGTGCCAGCAGCCTAGGGGACAGGGTTTCACCCCTCCACTTT
TRBV29-1	TRBJ1-2	TRBD1	-	CSVGFGTGNYNGYTF	TGCAGCGTTGGATTTGGGACAGGGAATTATAATGGCTACACCTTC
TRBV3-1	TRBJ2-3	-	-	CASSPTIRNTDTQYF	TGTGCCAGCAGCCCCACCATTAGGAACACAGATACGCAGTATTTT
TRBV12-3/TRBV12-4	TRBJ2-7	-	few	CASSLTPHYEQYF	TGTGCCAGCAGTTTAACTCCCCACTACGAGCAGTACTTC
TRBV12-5	TRBJ1-2	TRBD1	-	CASGYGTGYGYTF	TGTGCTAGTGGGTATGGGACAGGGTATGGCTACACCTTC
TRBV6-5	TRBJ1-2	-	few	CASSYRRNYGYTF	TGTGCCAGCAGTTACCGTAGGAACTATGGCTACACCTTC
TRBV6-1	TRBJ2-3	TRBD2	few	CASSESRGGLAGSDTQYF	TGTGCCAGCAGTGAATCGCGGGGGGGGCTAGCGGGATCCGATACGCAGTATTTT
TRBV14	TRBJ2-5	-	-	CASSQVRTALGWETQYF	TGTGCCAGCAGCCAAGTGCGGACTGCCCTTGGGTGGGAGACCCAGTACTTC
TRBV19	TRBJ1-5	-	-	CATDSHRSSQHF	TGTGCCACCGACAGCCACCGTTCATCCCAGCATTTT
TRBV10-1	TRBJ2-7	-	-	CASSLDVTYEQYF	TGCGCCAGCAGTCTCGACGTCACCTACGAGCAGTACTTC
TRBV11-2	TRBJ2-5	TRBD2	many	CASRGSGQRGLQETQYF	TGTGCCAGCAGGGGTAGCGGGCAGCGGGGCCTCCAAGAGACCCAGTACTTC
TRBV24-1	TRBJ1-5	-	-	CATSPARIIYSNQPQHF	TGTGCCACCTCCCCCGCCCGAATCATTTATAGCAATCAGCCCCAGCATTTT
TRBV5-1	TRBJ2-7	TRBD2	-	CASSLHTSGSSAEQYF	TGCGCCAGCAGCTTACACACTAGCGGGAGCTCAGCCGAGCAGTACTTC
TRBV4-1	TRBJ1-1	-	-	CASSQEAWDTEAFF	TGCGCCAGCAGCCAAGAGGCGTGGGACACTGAAGCTTTCTTT
TRBV10-3	TRBJ2-1	TRBD2	-	CAITPTSGDNEQFF	TGTGCCATCACCCCGACTAGCGGGGACAATGAGCAGTTCTTC
TRBV6-1	TRBJ2-7	-	many	CASSNTGRPYEQYF	TGTGCCAGCAGTAACACGGGACGCCCGTACGAGCAGTACTTC
TRBV25-1	TRBJ1-1	-	few	CASSEWFSTTEAFF	TGTGCCAGCAGTGAATGGTTCAGTACCACTGAAGCTTTCTTT
TRBV20-1	TRBJ1-1	-	-	CSAPVPGLNTEAFF	TGCAGTGCTCCTGTTCCAGGGCTGAACACTGAAGCTTTCTTT
TRBV20-1	TRBJ1-1	-	-	CSASRGGAEAFF	TGCAGTGCGAGTAGGGGAGGCGCTGAAGCTTTCTTT
TRBV20-1	TRBJ2-7	-	few	CSASRTSYSEQYF	TGCAGTGCTAGCCGGACCTCTTACTCCGAGCAGTACTTC
TRBV5-1	TRBJ2-3	-	few	CASSPGTLDTQYF	TGCGCCAGCAGCCCGGGGACTCTGGATACGCAGTATTTT
TRBV10-3	TRBJ1-2	-	-	CAIRSNSRTGLDGYTF	TGTGCCATCAGGTCCAATTCCCGCACAGGGCTTGATGGCTACACCTTC
TRBV7-9	TRBJ2-1	-	many	CASSLGPASEQFF	TGTGCCAGCAGCTTAGGACCCGCTAGTGAGCAGTTCTTC
TRBV6-1	TRBJ1-1	-	few	CASRFQEPNTEAFF	TGTGCCAGCAGATTCCAGGAGCCGAACACTGAAGCTTTCTTT
TRBV15	TRBJ2-5	TRBD1	once	CATSRFETGYQETQYF	TGTGCCACCAGCAGATTTGAGACAGGGTACCAAGAGACCCAGTACTTC
TRBV12-3/TRBV12-4	TRBJ2-3	TRBD2	-	CASSAGLAGENTDTQYF	TGTGCCAGCAGTGCGGGACTAGCGGGGGAGAACACAGATACGCAGTATTTT
TRBV28	TRBJ2-1	-	few	CASSLVSPNEQFF	TGTGCCAGCAGTTTAGTATCCCCTAATGAGCAGTTCTTC
TRBV5-4	TRBJ2-5	TRBD1	few	CASSSQGEETQYF	TGTGCCAGCAGCTCACAGGGGGAAGAGACCCAGTACTTC
TRBV7-9	TRBJ1-5	-	-	CASSPGSRLTQPQHF	TGTGCCAGCAGTCCGGGGAGTAGGCTGACTCAGCCCCAGCATTTT
TRBV6-1	TRBJ1-5	-	-	CASRPGRRGGNQPQHF	TGTGCCAGCAGGCCAGGGCGGAGGGGTGGCAATCAGCCCCAGCATTTT
TRBV20-1	TRBJ2-1	TRBD2	-	CSAVPAGGPYNEQFF	TGCAGTGCCGTACCAGCGGGAGGGCCCTACAATGAGCAGTTCTTC
TRBV12-3/TRBV12-4	TRBJ1-5	-	-	CASRATDQPQHF	TGTGCCAGCAGGGCTACCGATCAGCCCCAGCATTTT
TRBV18	TRBJ2-1	TRBD2	few	CASTLAGGLNEQFF	TGTGCCAGCACCTTAGCGGGAGGTCTGAATGAGCAGTTCTTC
TRBV6-1	TRBJ2-5	-	many	CASSGTAQETQYF	TGTGCCAGCAGTGGGACAGCCCAAGAGACCCAGTACTTC
TRBV19	TRBJ2-3	-	-	CASSEGLTSTDTQYF	TGTGCCAGTAGTGAAGGACTGACTAGCACAGATACGCAGTATTTT
TRBV28	TRBJ2-7	TRBD1	many	CASTSPGTGVGEQYF	TGTGCCAGCACCTCCCCCGGGACAGGGGTAGGGGAGCAGTACTTC
TRBV24-1	TRBJ1-1	-	-	CATSDRRRTEAFF	TGTGCCACCAGTGACCGTCGTAGGACTGAAGCTTTCTTT
TRBV27	TRBJ2-1	-	few	CASSSHGSYNEQFF	TGTGCCAGCAGTTCCCACGGCTCCTACAATGAGCAGTTCTTC
TRBV28	TRBJ1-1	-	-	CASSRRGEAFF	TGTGCCAGCAGCCGAAGGGGTGAAGCTTTCTTT